These 17 T cell receptor beta chains share one sample of origin, sequenced in a study of T cells in Graves' hyperthyroidism and ophthalmopathy. Amplified TCR beta CDR3 regions came from RNA transcripts. The HTBI set primed first-round TCR CDR3 RT-PCR. TCRdb processed the multiplex PCR reads anew with MiXCR; each CDR3 protein has one entry. The table lists under 300,000 distinct CDR3 sequences, 12% to 15% of them singletons. What was sequenced was blood. Every receptor here comes from a woman between 50 and 59 years old with Graves' hyperthyroidism that later progressed to Graves' ophthalmopathy.

This clonotype came up many times. The chain employs TRBV12-3 or TRBV12-4 and TRBJ1-1; TRBD1 might be the D (5 bases). CDR3 length: 14 residues. Trimming took off 3 bases at V and 3 bases at J, with 11 bases between the two ends. The CDR3 nucleotides are TGTGCCAGCAGTTTTGGGCAGGGCTACACTGAAGCTTTCTTT. Translation gives CASSFGQGYTEAFF.

This clonotype occurred a few times. The V gene is TRBV11-2, the J gene TRBJ1-6, with D possibly being TRBD1 (6 bases). The CDR3 spans 12 residues. Trimming took off 5 bases at V and 14 bases at J, with 13 bases between the two ends. Looked up from germline, CDR1 is SGHAT and CDR2 is FQNNGV. The CDR3 is CASSLPGAALHF. The CDR3 DNA reads TGTGCCAGCAGCCTTCCGGGGGCGGCCCTCCACTTT.

In this sample, this clonotype turned up many times. V and J are TRBV20-1 and TRBJ1-6; tentative D call: TRBD1 (5 bases). The V end was cut by 0 bases, the J end by 0 bases, with 15 bases between. The germline gives CDR1 DFQATT, CDR2 SNEGSKA (reference sequence). The CDR3 contains 18 residues. The chain's CDR3 is CSAREKGRFSSYNSPLHF. CDR3 DNA sequence: TGCAGTGCTAGAGAGAAGGGGCGCTTTAGCTCCTATAATTCACCCCTCCACTTT.

This clonotype was seen ten or more times. The genes are TRBV5-1 and TRBJ2-3; D call uncertain. Trimming stripped 4 bases from V and 4 bases from J, with 13 bases between. The CDR3 is made up of 14 amino acids. Germline V CDR1 and CDR2: SGHRS, YFSETQ. This CDR3 reads CASSTVNPADTQYF. CDR3 nucleotide sequence: TGCGCCAGCAGCACAGTTAATCCCGCAGATACGCAGTATTTT.

This clonotype was found many times. This chain uses TRBV2 with TRBJ1-3, with TRBD1 as a possible D gene (6 bases). V lost 3 bases to trimming and J lost 0 bases, with 9 bases between them. CDR3 size: 15 residues. Germline V gene sequence: CDR1 SNHLY, CDR2 FYNNEI. The CDR3, as DNA: TGTGCCAGCAGTGATTCGACAGGCTCTGGAAACACCATATATTTT. Translation: CASSDSTGSGNTIYF.

The chain combines TRBV18 with TRBJ2-3, with 12 bases aligning to TRBD2. The CDR3 length is 16 residues. CDR1 and CDR2 (germline): KGHSH, LQKENI. After removal of 0 bases from V and 4 bases from J, the junction contained 2 bases not matched to a gene. CDR3 nucleotides: TGTGCCAGCTCACCACCTCTAGCGGGAGGGGCAGATACGCAGTATTTT. Residues: CASSPPLAGGADTQYF.

This clonotype was counted between two and nine times. The rearrangement joins TRBV9 to TRBJ2-5; 8 positions match TRBD2. The CDR3 runs 18 residues. The V and J ends lost 0 bases and 4 bases, in that order; junction bases with no gene match: 14. The germline V gene encodes CDR1 SGDLS and CDR2 YYNGEE. The DNA for the CDR3 is TGTGCCAGCAGCGTAGATGATCGGCTAGCGGGTCGGGTAGAGACCCAGTACTTC. This codes for CASSVDDRLAGRVETQYF.

This clonotype was recorded many times. The genes are TRBV6-1 and TRBJ2-1; 10 nucleotides match TRBD2. J was trimmed by 4 bases and V by 5 bases; bases with no gene match: 5. The CDR3 extends over 15 amino acids. CDR1 and CDR2 from the germline V gene are MNHNS and SASEGT. The CDR3: CASSPSGSTYNEQFF. The CDR3 DNA follows: TGTGCCAGCAGTCCTAGCGGGAGTACTTACAATGAGCAGTTCTTC.

The sample holds many counts of this clonotype. This rearrangement joins TRBV30 to TRBJ1-4, with unresolved D. The germline gives CDR1 GTSNPN, CDR2 SVGIG (reference sequence). CDR3 length: 14 amino acids. Trimming removed 0 bases at V and 8 bases at J, with 13 bases between. The DNA of the CDR3 is TGTGCCTGGAGTGTATGGGCGCGAGGGGAAAAACTGTTTTTT. This encodes CAWSVWARGEKLFF.

The chain recombines TRBV19 with TRBJ2-7, with 7 bases identical to TRBD2. The CDR3 length is 13 residues. Per the germline V gene, CDR1 is LNHDA and CDR2 is SQIVND (reference sequence). Losses at the gene ends were 5 bases for V and 3 bases for J; bases not matched to a gene: 4. The CDR3 loop is CASSPRTSYEQYF. The CDR3 DNA sequence: TGTGCCAGTAGTCCCCGGACTAGCTACGAGCAGTACTTC.

This clonotype was picked up a small number of times. This chain joins TRBV7-6 and TRBJ2-1, with 7 bases matching TRBD2. Germline V CDR1 and CDR2: SGHVS, FNYEAQ. With 5 bases clipped from V and 6 bases from J, the junction kept 13 bases outside the gene matches. The CDR3 is 16 residues long. The CDR3: CASSALLAKRGNEQFF. The DNA for the CDR3 is TGTGCCAGCAGCGCCCTACTAGCGAAGCGGGGCAATGAGCAGTTCTTC.

There are many counts of this clonotype. The chain carries TRBV20-1 and TRBJ1-5; TRBD1 matches at 9 bases. The CDR3 extends over 18 amino acids. In germline, CDR1 is DFQATT, CDR2 SNEGSKA (reference sequence). V was pared by 4 bases and J by 0 bases, with 13 bases of the junction left unmatched. In DNA, the CDR3 is TGCAGTGCTAAAGGAGGAGGGACAGGGAGACTTAGCAATCAGCCCCAGCATTTT. As protein: CSAKGGGTGRLSNQPQHF.

The sample holds many counts of this clonotype. The chain uses TRBV24-1 and TRBJ2-3; no clear D. CDR1 KGHDR and CDR2 SFDVKD come from the germline V gene. Trimming took 8 bases from V and 7 from J, leaving 9 bases between them. The CDR3 runs to 11 residues. CDR3 sequence: CATNDLYTQYF. Here the CDR3 DNA reads TGTGCCACCAACGACCTCTATACGCAGTATTTT.

This clonotype was detected only once. The CDR3 DNA reads TGTGCCAGCACCGGGGGGGACTCTAACTATGGCTACACCTTC. Translating gives CASTGGDSNYGYTF. The rearrangement uses TRBV28 and TRBJ1-2; possible D gene TRBD1, 5 bases. The CDR3 contains 14 residues. Germline CDR1 and CDR2: MDHEN and SYDVKM. Trimming stripped 7 bases from V and 0 bases from J, with 12 bases between.

The chain carries TRBV7-6 and TRBJ2-1; a possible D gene is TRBD2 (5 bases). The CDR3 extends over 14 amino acids. V was trimmed by 3 bases and J by 7 bases, leaving 13 bases between them. The germline gives CDR1 SGHVS, CDR2 FNYEAQ. CDR3 loop: CASSFEGVLNEQFF. In DNA form, the CDR3 reads TGTGCCAGCAGCTTTGAGGGAGTCTTAAATGAGCAGTTCTTC.

The chain joins TRBV29-1 to TRBJ1-4, with a weak D call TRBD1 (5 bases). Looked up from germline, CDR1 is SQVTM and CDR2 is ANQGSEA. This CDR3 is 14 amino acids long. The ends were cut back, 7 bases at V and 5 bases at J, with 17 bases in the middle. The CDR3 DNA follows: TGCAGCGCGGCCGGGGGTGGCAAAAATGAAAAACTGTTTTTT. Translation: CSAAGGGKNEKLFF.

This clonotype occurred many times. This rearrangement joins TRBV28 to TRBJ2-7; no clear D gene. The V gene lost 3 bases and the J gene lost 2 bases, with 5 bases spanning the gap. This CDR3 contains 12 residues. Germline CDR1 MDHEN, CDR2 SYDVKM. The CDR3 is CASSFSTYEQYF. As DNA, the CDR3 is TGTGCCAGCAGTTTTTCGACCTACGAGCAGTACTTC.